A single sample gave rise to the 7 T cell receptor beta chains below, sequenced in a study of blood T cell repertoires in COVID-19 (dated by TCRdb to the early 2020s). Library preparation employed the immunoSEQ multiplex PCR assay. Imported from immuneACCESS, the table was reduced by TCRdb to in-frame sequences with V and J called. These copies leave out some clones; in studies compared against another copy, an unresolved V gene accounts for under half, and the cause of the remainder is not known. The sample contains some 250,000 clones, roughly 84% of them found a single time. Less than 5% of the sample goes to the ten largest clones. The sample taken for sequencing was peripheral blood. The receptor set was obtained from a man in his 60s with acute or convalescent COVID-19.

V gene TRBV6-6 combines with J gene TRBJ2-2; TRBD1 agrees at 7 bases. Germline trimming cut 4 bases from V and 4 bases from J; bases unmatched to any gene: 3. This CDR3 has 14 amino acids. Germline loops: CDR1 MNHNY, CDR2 SVGAGI (reference sequence). The CDR3 spells CASSSGQATGELFF. The CDR3 nucleotides read TGTGCCAGCAGTTCAGGACAGGCCACCGGGGAGCTGTTTTTT.

This chain uses TRBV28 with TRBJ2-3; tentative D call: TRBD2 (5 bases). The CDR3 is 15 amino acids. Germline V CDR1 and CDR2: MDHEN, SYDVKM. The V gene lost 5 bases and the J gene lost 1 base, with 13 bases spanning the gap. The CDR3 DNA is TGTGCCAGCAGTCCCCTAACGGAGGGCACAGATACGCAGTATTTT. Its protein is CASSPLTEGTDTQYF.

For the CDR3, the DNA is TGTGCCAGCAGCTCGGACAGGTTACTCTACGAGCAGTACTTC. It codes for CASSSDRLLYEQYF. The chain carries TRBV6-2 or TRBV6-3 and TRBJ2-7; TRBD1 aligns across 7 bases. From germline, CDR1 is MNHEY and CDR2 SVGEGT. CDR3 length: 14 amino acids. V lost 6 bases, J lost 3 bases, and 8 bases stayed unmatched.

The chain employs TRBV30 and TRBJ1-2; tentatively, D is TRBD1 (6 bases). Trimming stripped 0 bases from V and 4 bases from J, with 15 bases between. CDR3 size: 15 residues. Germline V CDR1 and CDR2: GTSNPN, SVGIG (reference sequence). CDR3 amino acids: CAWSVGGAAFYGYTF. The CDR3, as DNA: TGTGCCTGGAGTGTAGGGGGGGCCGCCTTCTATGGCTACACCTTC.

The rearrangement uses TRBV27 and TRBJ1-3; 7 bases fit TRBD1. The V segment lost 4 bases and the J segment 4 bases; nucleotides outside the gene matches: 10. CDR3 length: 16 residues. CDR1 and CDR2 from the germline V gene are MNHEY and SMNVEV (reference sequence). CDR3 in amino acids: CASSSRYRGGGNTIYF. The CDR3 nucleotides are TGTGCCAGCAGTTCGCGTTACAGGGGAGGCGGAAACACCATATATTTT.

V is TRBV9 and J is TRBJ2-2; D uncertain. The CDR3 totals 14 residues. Deletions cut 2 bases from V and 6 bases from J, with 11 bases between. Germline V CDR1 and CDR2: SGDLS, YYNGEE. The CDR3 DNA reads TGTGCCAGCAGCGTCGGTTTTGAGGCCGGGGAGCTGTTTTTT. Translation gives CASSVGFEAGELFF.

This chain links TRBV19 with TRBJ1-5; D gene unclear. Trimming left V 8 bases short and J 3 bases short, with 23 bases between. There are 17 residues in the CDR3. Germline V gene sequence: CDR1 LNHDA, CDR2 SQIVND (reference sequence). The chain's CDR3 is CASGENPYSYSNQPQHF. The DNA for the CDR3 is TGTGCCAGTGGGGAGAACCCTTATTCTTACTCCAATCAGCCCCAGCATTTT.